Presented here are 9 T cell receptor beta chains from one specimen sequenced in a study of sequential checkpoint blockade in melanoma. Assay used: immunoSEQ multiplex PCR; TCRdb lists only in-frame clones, some missing. The sample gives about 2,700 clones, under 20% of which show up once; 21% is in the top ten. Stated treatment: randomized to nivolumab then ipilimumab (arm A) or the reverse (arm B). The sample here was tumor tissue (inferred from file names), taken from a patient given nivolumab and ipilimumab in sequence. The source is a human donor with melanoma.

This clone has just a few counts. The V call is TRBV28, the J call TRBJ2-5; 7 positions agree with TRBD1. Germline V CDR1 and CDR2: MDHEN, SYDVKM. Trimming removed 7 bases from V and 4 bases from J; junction bases left unmatched: 18. This CDR3 region has 17 residues. The DNA of the CDR3 is TGTGCCAGCACCCAAGCACCGGCACAGGGGCTGGGAGAGACCCAGTACTTC. Its translation is CASTQAPAQGLGETQYF. Full variable domain (missing parts from reference TRBV28 and TRBJ2-5): DVKVTQSSRYLVKRTGEKVFLECVQDMDHENMFWYRQDPGLGLRLIYFSYDVKMKEKGDIPEGYSVSREKKERFSLILESASTNQTSMYLCASTQAPAQGLGETQYFGPGTRLLVL.

This clone has only a few counts. The chain links TRBV11-3 to TRBJ2-4; 9 bases fit TRBD2. Germline CDR1 reads SGHNT; CDR2 reads YENEEA. V dropped 4 bases and J dropped 5; count of bases not matched to a gene: 9. The CDR3 is 16 amino acids. CDR3 DNA sequence: TGTGCCAGCAGCTCCGGCCGCGGGGGGGTCCAAAACATTCAGTACTTC. Encoded protein: CASSSGRGGVQNIQYF.

The rearrangement joins TRBV19 to TRBJ1-6; a weak D match, TRBD1 (6 bases). This CDR3 spans 15 amino acids. Germline V gene data show CDR1 as LNHDA and CDR2 as SQIVND (reference sequence). V was pared by 3 bases and J by 9 bases, with 15 bases between. The CDR3 is CASSMQQGGVSPLHF. CDR3 sequence (DNA): TGTGCCAGTAGTATGCAACAGGGTGGAGTTTCACCCCTCCACTTT.

This clone was seen a few times. The rearrangement links TRBV9 to TRBJ1-1, with 7 bases fitting TRBD1. J lost 5 bases, V lost 4 bases, and 8 bases had no gene match. This CDR3 region has 14 residues. The germline V gene encodes CDR1 SGDLS and CDR2 YYNGEE. In nucleotides, the CDR3 is TGTGCCAGCAGCAGACGACAGGGAGGGACTGAAGCTTTCTTT. It specifies CASSRRQGGTEAFF.

This clone was seen at least ten times. The chain recombines TRBV7-1 with TRBJ2-3; the D is unclear. TRBV7-1 is designated an ORF whose function remains uncertain. The CDR3 is 15 amino acids. V was shortened by 4 bases and J by 0 bases, with 11 bases between the two germline ends. CDR3 bases: TGTGCCAGCAGCTTAACTGGGCTCAGCACAGATACGCAGTATTTT. Protein product: CASSLTGLSTDTQYF.

This clone occurred many times. The chain links TRBV7-2 to TRBJ2-1, with D unclear. The V end lost 5 bases, the J end lost 4 bases, and 9 bases lay between the germline ends. The CDR3 loop spans 13 amino acids. Germline V gene sequence: CDR1 SGHTA, CDR2 FQGNSA. Written as DNA, the CDR3 is TGTGCCAGCAGCATGACTGGTTACAATGAGCAGTTCTTC. Protein product: CASSMTGYNEQFF.

The J gene is TRBJ1-2, the V gene TRBV29-1; D possibly corresponds to TRBD1 (6 bases). This CDR3 comprises 12 residues. Per germline, CDR1 SQVTM and CDR2 ANQGSEA. The germline V and J ends were trimmed by 5 bases and 3 bases, with 10 bases remaining between them. The CDR3: CSVKTGYYGYTF. The CDR3 region has the DNA TGCAGCGTTAAGACAGGCTACTATGGCTACACCTTC.

J is TRBJ1-5 and V is TRBV7-6; D may be TRBD1 (5 bases). Germline V gene sequence: CDR1 SGHVS, CDR2 FNYEAQ. The CDR3 is 14 residues long. V was trimmed by 7 bases and J by 4 bases, leaving 14 bases between them. For the CDR3, the DNA is TGTGCCAGCAACCCCGACGGGGGAAATCAGCCCCAGCATTTT. Amino acids: CASNPDGGNQPQHF.

The table lists this clone with a few counts. The chain is built from TRBV12-2 and TRBJ1-1; the D call TRBD1 from the table was never checked on the DNA. TRBV12-2 is a pseudogene segment. This CDR3 has 17 residues. The CDR3 region has the DNA TGTGCAAGTCGCTTAGCCGCCCGACAGGATCGTTACACTGAAGCTTTCTTT. Its protein is CASRLAARQDRYTEAFF.